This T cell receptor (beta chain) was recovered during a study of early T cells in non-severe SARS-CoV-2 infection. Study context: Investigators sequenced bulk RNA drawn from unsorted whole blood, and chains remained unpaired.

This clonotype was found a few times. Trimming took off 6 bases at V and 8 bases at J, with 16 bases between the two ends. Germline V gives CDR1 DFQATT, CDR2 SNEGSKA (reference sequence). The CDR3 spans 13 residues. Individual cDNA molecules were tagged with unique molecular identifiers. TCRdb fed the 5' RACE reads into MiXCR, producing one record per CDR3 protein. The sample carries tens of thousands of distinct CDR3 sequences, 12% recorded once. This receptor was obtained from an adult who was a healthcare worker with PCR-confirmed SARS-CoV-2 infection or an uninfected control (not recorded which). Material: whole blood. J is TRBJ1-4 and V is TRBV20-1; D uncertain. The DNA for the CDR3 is TGCAGTGCCCCGGGATCTAGGTTCGAAAAACTGTTTTTT. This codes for CSAPGSRFEKLFF.